Below, 30 T cell receptor beta chains from the same sample are listed, as sequenced in a study of T cell responses to AZD1222 COVID-19 vaccine. Repertoires were generated with immunoSEQ multiplex PCR, while TCRdb's copy carries only in-frame clones and drops some. The table lists about 96,000 clones, about nine tenths of them singletons, with 20% to 30% in the top ten. The material sequenced was peripheral blood, taken on day 0 of AZD1222 vaccination. Receptor source: an adult in good health.

About this clone: The sample holds other DNA sequences that translate to the same CDR3. The V and J genes are TRBV6-5 and TRBJ1-2, with a tentative D call TRBD1 (5 bases). Germline V CDR1 and CDR2: MNHEY, SVGAGI. The CDR3 loop spans 14 amino acids. Trimming pared 2 bases from V and 4 bases from J, leaving 11 bases between. CDR3 loop: CASSYGQGAYGYTF. The CDR3 DNA reads TGTGCCAGCAGTTACGGTCAGGGCGCCTATGGCTACACCTTC.

This chain connects TRBV19 to TRBJ2-7, with D possibly matching TRBD1 (6 bases). V lost 3 bases and J lost 7, with 16 bases in between. The germline CDR1 and CDR2 sequences are LNHDA and SQIVND (reference sequence). This CDR3 is built from 14 residues. The CDR3 loop is CASSIGTPRREQYF. DNA of the CDR3: TGTGCCAGTAGTATCGGGACACCTCGGAGAGAGCAGTACTTC. The full variable domain, rest sourced from reference TRBV19 and TRBJ2-7, is DGGITQSPKYLFRKEGQNVTLSCEQNLNHDAMYWYRQDPGQGLRLIYYSQIVNDFQKGDIAEGYSVSREKKESFPLTVTSAQKNPTAFYLCASSIGTPRREQYFGPGTRLTVT.

The rearrangement links TRBV6-2 or TRBV6-3 to TRBJ1-5; D gene unclear. The germline V gene has CDR1 MNHEY and CDR2 SVGEGT. The CDR3 consists of 13 residues. Between the trimmed V and J ends, which lost 4 bases and 4 bases, there was a span of 8 bases. CDR3 amino acids: CASSFNRNQPQHF. CDR3 sequence (DNA): TGTGCCAGCAGTTTTAACAGAAATCAGCCCCAGCATTTT.

The V gene is TRBV11-2, the J gene TRBJ2-3; 13 positions match TRBD2. The CDR3 covers 17 residues. The V segment lost 6 bases and the J segment 1 base; nucleotides outside the gene matches: 7. Germline V gene lookup returns CDR1 SGHAT and CDR2 FQNNGV. For the CDR3, the DNA is TGTGCCAGCAGTTTCTCCGGGACTAGCGGGGGCACAGATACGCAGTATTTT. Amino acid sequence: CASSFSGTSGGTDTQYF.

Here the CDR3 reads CASSQDGEGFWGYTF. Written as DNA, the CDR3 is TGTGCCAGCAGCCAAGATGGGGAGGGTTTTTGGGGCTACACCTTC. The J gene is TRBJ1-2, the V gene TRBV4-2; D not resolved. CDR1 is LGHNA and CDR2 is YNFKEQ in the germline V gene. The CDR3 contains 15 residues. Deletions cut 0 bases from V and 8 bases from J, with 16 bases between.

The chain couples TRBV2 to TRBJ2-7, with 9 bases aligning to TRBD1. Germline CDR1 SNHLY, CDR2 FYNNEI. J was trimmed by 4 bases and V by 0 bases; bases with no gene match: 4. The CDR3 has 15 amino acids. The DNA for the CDR3 is TGTGCCAGCAGTGAAGCGCCGGGACAGGGTTACGAGCAGTACTTC. This codes for CASSEAPGQGYEQYF.

The chain carries TRBV2 and TRBJ1-5; D is ambiguous. This CDR3 region has 14 residues. The V gene lost 7 bases and the J gene lost 6 bases, with 16 bases spanning the gap. Germline values: CDR1 SNHLY, CDR2 FYNNEI. CDR3 amino acids: CASTKARFGQPQHF. In DNA form, the CDR3 reads TGTGCCAGCACTAAGGCCAGGTTTGGTCAGCCCCAGCATTTT. The full variable domain, in which reference TRBV2 and TRBJ1-5 provide the parts outside the CDR3, is EPEVTQTPSHQVTQMGQEVILRCVPISNHLYFYWYRQILGQKVEFLVSFYNNEISEKSEIFDDQFSVERPDGSNFTLKIRSTKLEDSAMYFCASTKARFGQPQHFGDGTRLSIL.

The V call is TRBV4-2, the J call TRBJ2-3, with 10 bases that match TRBD1. The ends lost 0 bases at V and 6 bases at J; junction bases unmatched: 6. CDR1 and CDR2 from the germline V gene are LGHNA and YNFKEQ. This CDR3 has 16 residues. The chain's CDR3 is CASSQDRGTGADTQYF. For the CDR3, the DNA is TGTGCCAGCAGCCAAGATAGAGGGACAGGGGCCGATACGCAGTATTTT.

This chain uses TRBV15 with TRBJ2-7; TRBD2 might be the D (6 bases). Germline V lookup: CDR1 LNHNV, CDR2 YYDKDF (reference sequence). Trimming stripped 5 bases from V and 5 bases from J, with 16 bases between. This CDR3 region has 14 residues. CDR3 coding DNA: TGTGCCACCAGCCGGGACTCTCGACGCGACGAGCAGTACTTC. This codes for CATSRDSRRDEQYF.

The chain has TRBV5-4 and TRBJ1-1; perhaps TRBD1 as D (6 bases). The CDR3 has 14 residues. Trimming stripped 6 bases from V and 1 base from J, with 13 bases between. In germline, CDR1 is SGHNT, CDR2 YYREEE (reference sequence). This CDR3 is CASTGDTSNTEAFF. CDR3 bases: TGTGCCAGCACAGGGGACACCTCGAACACTGAAGCTTTCTTT.

The chain uses TRBV5-6 and TRBJ2-1; possibly TRBD2 for D (6 bases). The CDR3 loop spans 15 amino acids. In germline, CDR1 is SGHDT, CDR2 YYEEEE. Between the trimmed V and J ends, which lost 2 bases and 9 bases, there was a span of 18 bases. The CDR3: CASSLGLAMGGEQFF. CDR3 coding DNA: TGTGCCAGCAGCTTAGGGCTAGCGATGGGTGGTGAGCAGTTCTTC.

The chain links TRBV6-5 to TRBJ2-5; 11 bases are a match to TRBD2. The V segment lost 6 bases and the J segment 4 bases; nucleotides outside the gene matches: 7. Germline CDR1 is MNHEY and CDR2 is SVGAGI. CDR3 length: 15 amino acids. This CDR3 reads CASSPLAGDRETQYF. In nucleotides, the CDR3 is TGTGCCAGCAGCCCACTAGCGGGAGATCGAGAGACCCAGTACTTC.

The chain combines TRBV7-2 with TRBJ2-7; 9 positions match TRBD1. V dropped 1 base and J dropped 3; count of bases not matched to a gene: 4. The CDR3 runs 15 residues. The germline CDR1 and CDR2 sequences are SGHTA and FQGNSA. CDR3 amino acids: CASSLVQGANYEQYF. In DNA form, the CDR3 reads TGTGCCAGCAGCTTAGTACAGGGGGCCAACTACGAGCAGTACTTC.

The gene calls are TRBV5-1 and TRBJ1-2; D may be TRBD1 (5 bases). Germline V lookup: CDR1 SGHRS, CDR2 YFSETQ. The CDR3 has 13 amino acids. The V and J ends lost 0 bases and 8 bases respectively, with 11 bases between them. The CDR3 here is CASSLDQGRGYTF. The CDR3 nucleotides read TGCGCCAGCAGCTTGGATCAGGGCCGGGGCTACACCTTC. Filled out from reference TRBV5-1 and TRBJ1-2, the complete variable domain reads KAGVTQTPRYLIKTRGQQVTLSCSPISGHRSVSWYQQTPGQGLQFLFEYFSETQRNKGNFPGRFSGRQFSNSRSEMNVSTLELGDSALYLCASSLDQGRGYTFGSGTRLTVV.

V and J are TRBV7-2 and TRBJ1-6; a possible D gene is TRBD1 (6 bases). CDR1 and CDR2 (germline): SGHTA, FQGNSA. With 4 bases removed from V and 7 bases from J, the gap between germline ends came to 14 bases. CDR3 length equals 15 residues. The CDR3 spells CASSSEQGRNSPLHF. CDR3 coding DNA: TGTGCCAGCAGCTCGGAACAGGGTCGGAATTCACCCCTCCACTTT.

The V call is TRBV4-3, the J call TRBJ1-1; unclear D gene. Germline lookup yields CDR1 LGHNA and CDR2 YSLEER. This CDR3 spans 16 amino acids. V dropped 1 base and J dropped 1 base, with 13 bases sitting between them. Here the CDR3 DNA reads TGCGCCAGCAGCCAAGCCCCCCGCGGTCCGAACACTGAAGCTTTCTTT. Translated: CASSQAPRGPNTEAFF.

The rearrangement uses TRBV23-1 and TRBJ2-7; 7 bases line up with TRBD1. TRBV23-1 is identified as an open reading frame with a role that is uncertain. The CDR3 has 13 residues. J lost 3 bases, V lost 10 bases, and 9 bases had no gene match. As DNA, the CDR3 is TGCGCCACCCCCAGGGACAGCCTCTACGAGCAGTACTTC. Residues: CATPRDSLYEQYF.

The chain employs TRBV6-5 and TRBJ2-1, with D perhaps TRBD1 (6 bases). The CDR3 sequence is 15 residues long. The V gene's germline CDR1 is MNHEY and CDR2 SVGAGI. V was shortened by 6 bases and J by 6 bases, with 18 bases between the two germline ends. CDR3 sequence reads: CASRLFLQGSNEQFF. CDR3 nucleotide sequence: TGTGCCAGCAGGTTATTCTTACAGGGAAGCAATGAGCAGTTCTTC.

The chain has TRBV12-5 and TRBJ2-3, with D unresolved. The CDR3 covers 15 residues. Germline V CDR1 and CDR2: LGHNT, FRNRAP. Trimming pared 5 bases from V and 0 bases from J, leaving 12 bases between. The CDR3 DNA sequence: TGTGCTAGTGGTGCTCCCCAGGATAGCACAGATACGCAGTATTTT. Its protein is CASGAPQDSTDTQYF.

The chain has TRBV19 and TRBJ2-5, with TRBD1 matching over 9 bases. The CDR3 is 17 amino acids. Trimming took 0 bases from V and 4 from J; bases not matched to a gene: 9. Germline-derived CDR1 and CDR2 are LNHDA and SQIVND (reference sequence). The DNA of the CDR3 is TGTGCCAGTAGTATAGAGCGTACAGGGGGCAAAGGAGAGACCCAGTACTTC. It codes for CASSIERTGGKGETQYF.

The chain couples TRBV24-1 to TRBJ2-3; 12 bases are a match to TRBD2. The germline V gene has CDR1 KGHDR and CDR2 SFDVKD. V was pared by 3 bases and J by 4 bases, with 7 bases of the junction left unmatched. The CDR3 spans 17 residues. Here the CDR3 reads CATSDVRLAGAADTQYF. The CDR3 DNA sequence: TGTGCCACCAGTGATGTGAGACTAGCGGGAGCGGCAGATACGCAGTATTTT.

The chain joins TRBV7-2 to TRBJ1-2, with a tentative D call TRBD1 (5 bases). Germline V lookup: CDR1 SGHTA, CDR2 FQGNSA. The CDR3 is 14 amino acids. V shed 0 bases and J shed 5 bases, with 10 bases lying between them. The CDR3 region is CASSLAGGRYGYTF. CDR3 nucleotides: TGTGCCAGCAGCTTAGCGGGGGGAAGGTATGGCTACACCTTC.

This chain joins TRBV4-2 and TRBJ2-7; D is perhaps TRBD1 (5 bases). Germline CDR1 is LGHNA and CDR2 is YNFKEQ. Trimming removed 1 base at V and 0 bases at J, with 13 bases between. The CDR3 is 16 residues long. Here the CDR3 DNA reads TGTGCCAGCAGCCAAGTACTGTCCAGGGCCTCCTACGAGCAGTACTTC. Protein sequence: CASSQVLSRASYEQYF.

The rearrangement links TRBV25-1 to TRBJ2-7; 11 positions agree with TRBD1. The length of the CDR3 is 15 residues. Germline CDR1 reads MGHDK; CDR2 reads SYGVNS. With 3 bases clipped from V and 6 bases from J, the junction kept 7 bases outside the gene matches. The CDR3 nucleotides are TGTGCCAGCAGTGAGTCCGGGACAGGGGGGGGCGAGCAGTACTTC. Translating gives CASSESGTGGGEQYF.

J is TRBJ1-6 and V is TRBV7-3, with a weak D call TRBD1 (6 bases). The CDR3 runs 15 residues. Trimming cost V 5 bases and J 7 bases, with 15 bases left between them. Germline-derived CDR1 and CDR2 are SGHTA and FQGTGA. The CDR3, as DNA: TGTGCCAGCAGCATAGACGGGACATCGAATTCACCCCTCCACTTT. As protein: CASSIDGTSNSPLHF. Combining the CDR3 with reference TRBV7-3 and TRBJ1-6 gives the whole variable domain GAGVSQTPSNKVTEKGKYVELRCDPISGHTALYWYRQSLGQGPEFLIYFQGTGAADDSGLPNDRFFAVRPEGSVSTLKIQRTERGDSAVYLCASSIDGTSNSPLHFGNGTRLTVT.

V is TRBV27 and J is TRBJ2-7; perhaps D is TRBD1 or TRBD2 (6 bases each). CDR3 length: 14 amino acids. V shed 10 bases and J shed 1 base, with 17 bases lying between them. In germline, CDR1 is MNHEY, CDR2 SMNVEV (reference sequence). Written as DNA, the CDR3 is TGTGCCACCCGAGGGGGACTGGGGTCCTACGAGCAGTACTTC. Translation: CATRGGLGSYEQYF.

The chain joins TRBV12-3 or TRBV12-4 to TRBJ2-1, with D unresolved. V gave up 8 bases and J gave up 7 bases, with 15 bases separating them. CDR3 size: 13 residues. The CDR3 loop is CASDAVARNEQFF. The CDR3, as DNA: TGTGCCAGCGATGCAGTCGCCCGAAATGAGCAGTTCTTC.

The J gene is TRBJ2-7, the V gene TRBV19, with 9 bases matching TRBD2. CDR3 length equals 13 residues. Germline V gene data show CDR1 as LNHDA and CDR2 as SQIVND (reference sequence). Losses at the gene ends were 8 bases for V and 2 bases for J; bases not matched to a gene: 4. The CDR3 bases are TGTGCCAGTGGGGCGGGAGGGCCCTACGAGCAGTACTTC. Protein: CASGAGGPYEQYF. The variable domain in full, completed from reference TRBV19 and TRBJ2-7, reads DGGITQSPKYLFRKEGQNVTLSCEQNLNHDAMYWYRQDPGQGLRLIYYSQIVNDFQKGDIAEGYSVSREKKESFPLTVTSAQKNPTAFYLCASGAGGPYEQYFGPGTRLTVT.

V is TRBV21-1 and J is TRBJ2-7; the D call of TRBD2 is as the table states it, not checked on the DNA. TRBV21-1 is a pseudogene. This CDR3 has 14 amino acids. CDR3 coding DNA: TGTGCCAGCAGCAAAGTGGTCAAGCACGGCGAGCAGTACTTC. This translates into CASSKVVKHGEQYF.

The chain recombines TRBV19 with TRBJ2-7, with a possible D match to TRBD2 (5 bases). The CDR3 covers 14 residues. Germline assignment: CDR1 LNHDA and CDR2 SQIVND (reference sequence). V was cut by 4 bases and J by 2 bases, with 12 bases left in between. The CDR3 region is CASSKTGITYEQYF. In DNA form, the CDR3 reads TGTGCCAGTAGTAAAACGGGGATAACCTACGAGCAGTACTTC. Combining the CDR3 with reference TRBV19 and TRBJ2-7 gives the whole variable domain DGGITQSPKYLFRKEGQNVTLSCEQNLNHDAMYWYRQDPGQGLRLIYYSQIVNDFQKGDIAEGYSVSREKKESFPLTVTSAQKNPTAFYLCASSKTGITYEQYFGPGTRLTVT.